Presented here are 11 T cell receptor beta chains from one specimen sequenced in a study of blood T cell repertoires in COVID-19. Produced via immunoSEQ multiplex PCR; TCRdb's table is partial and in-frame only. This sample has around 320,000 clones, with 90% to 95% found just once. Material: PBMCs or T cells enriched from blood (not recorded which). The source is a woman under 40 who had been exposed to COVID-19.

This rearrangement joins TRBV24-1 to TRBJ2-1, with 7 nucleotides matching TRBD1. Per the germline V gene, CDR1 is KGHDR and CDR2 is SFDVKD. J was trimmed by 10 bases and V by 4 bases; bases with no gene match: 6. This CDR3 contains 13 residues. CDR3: CATSDYRGWEQFF. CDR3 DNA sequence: TGTGCCACCAGTGACTACAGGGGCTGGGAGCAGTTCTTC.

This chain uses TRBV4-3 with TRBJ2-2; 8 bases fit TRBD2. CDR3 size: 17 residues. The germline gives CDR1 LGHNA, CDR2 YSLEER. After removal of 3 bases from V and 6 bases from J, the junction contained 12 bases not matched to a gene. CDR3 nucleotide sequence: TGCGCCAGCAGCCAGCACGGCGGGGGGCTGGGTTCCGGGGAGCTGTTTTTT. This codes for CASSQHGGGLGSGELFF.

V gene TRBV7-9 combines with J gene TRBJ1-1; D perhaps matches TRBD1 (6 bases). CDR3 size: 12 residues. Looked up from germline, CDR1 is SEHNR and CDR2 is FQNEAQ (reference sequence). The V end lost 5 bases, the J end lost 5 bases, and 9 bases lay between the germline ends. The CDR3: CASSQGITEAFF. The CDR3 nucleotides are TGTGCCAGCAGCCAGGGGATTACTGAAGCTTTCTTT. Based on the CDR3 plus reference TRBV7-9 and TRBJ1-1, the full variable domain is DTGVSQNPRHKITKRGQNVTFRCDPISEHNRLYWYRQTLGQGPEFLTYFQNEAQLEKSRLLSDRFSAERPKGSFSTLEIQRTEQGDSAMYLCASSQGITEAFFGQGTRLTVV.

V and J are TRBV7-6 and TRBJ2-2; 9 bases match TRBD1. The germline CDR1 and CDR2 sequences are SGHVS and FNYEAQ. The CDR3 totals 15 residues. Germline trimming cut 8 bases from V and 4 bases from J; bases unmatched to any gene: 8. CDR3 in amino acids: CASVGTGRSTGELFF. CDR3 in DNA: TGTGCCAGCGTAGGGACAGGGAGGAGCACCGGGGAGCTGTTTTTT.

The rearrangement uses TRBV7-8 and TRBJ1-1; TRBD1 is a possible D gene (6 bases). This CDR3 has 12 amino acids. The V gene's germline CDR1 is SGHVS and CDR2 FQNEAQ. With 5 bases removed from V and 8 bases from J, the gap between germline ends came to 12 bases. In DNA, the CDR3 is TGTGCCAGCAGCCAAGTACAGGGAGAAGCTTTCTTT. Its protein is CASSQVQGEAFF.

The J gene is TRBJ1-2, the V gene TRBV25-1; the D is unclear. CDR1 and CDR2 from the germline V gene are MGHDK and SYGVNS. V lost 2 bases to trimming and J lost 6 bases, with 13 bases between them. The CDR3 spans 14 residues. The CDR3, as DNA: TGTGCCAGCAGTGAACGGGGAGTTGTCGATGGCTACACCTTC. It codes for CASSERGVVDGYTF.

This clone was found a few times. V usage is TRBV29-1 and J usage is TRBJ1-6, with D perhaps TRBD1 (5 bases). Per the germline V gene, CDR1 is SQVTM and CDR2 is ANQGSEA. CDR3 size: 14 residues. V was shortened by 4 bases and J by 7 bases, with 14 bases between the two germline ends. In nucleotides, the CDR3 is TGCAGCGTTGGAACAGGCCTGGGGAATTCACCCCTCCACTTT. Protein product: CSVGTGLGNSPLHF.

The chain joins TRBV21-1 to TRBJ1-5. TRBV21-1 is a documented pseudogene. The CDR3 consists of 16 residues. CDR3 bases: TGTGCCAGCAGGAGAAAATCGGGCAGGGAGGGCCAGCCCCAGCATTTT. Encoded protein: CASRRKSGREGQPQHF.

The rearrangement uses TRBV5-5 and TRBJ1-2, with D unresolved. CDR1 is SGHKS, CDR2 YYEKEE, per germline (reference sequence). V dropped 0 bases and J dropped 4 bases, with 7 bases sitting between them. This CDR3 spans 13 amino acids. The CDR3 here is CASSLAVAYGYTF. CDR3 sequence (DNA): TGTGCCAGCAGCTTGGCCGTAGCCTATGGCTACACCTTC.

The CDR3 DNA reads as TGTGCCAGCAGCTTAGGGCACAGGGGAGAGGGTGAAAAACTGTTTTTT. This sequence encodes CASSLGHRGEGEKLFF. The chain has TRBV7-2 and TRBJ1-4, with 7 bases identical to TRBD1. Germline values: CDR1 SGHTA, CDR2 FQGNSA. This CDR3 has 16 residues. V shed 1 base and J 7 bases; nucleotides not matched to a gene: 9.

DNA of the CDR3: TGTGCCAGCGGCGCTAGCGGAGAGGATACGCAGTATTTT. This gives the protein CASGASGEDTQYF. The chain combines TRBV6-4 with TRBJ2-3; 7 nucleotides match TRBD2. The CDR3 has 13 amino acids. In germline, CDR1 is MRHNA, CDR2 SNTAGT. The ends lost 8 bases at V and 6 bases at J; junction bases unmatched: 8.